Shown below are 5 T cell receptor beta chains from a single sample sequenced in a study of blood T cell repertoires in COVID-19. Clones were read by immunoSEQ multiplex PCR, and TCRdb kept only the in-frame ones, dropping some. The repertoire holds hundreds of thousands of clones, with just over 85% as singletons. The sequenced sample consisted of peripheral blood. The receptors shown here come from a young woman with active or convalescent COVID-19.

Here the CDR3 DNA reads TGTGCCAGCAGCTTAGCGGCCCAAGAGACCCAGTACTTC. Translated: CASSLAAQETQYF. The chain carries TRBV5-4 and TRBJ2-5, with TRBD2 as a possible D gene (5 bases). The CDR3 sequence is 13 residues long. Trimming cost V 2 bases and J 1 base, with 6 bases left between them. Germline CDR1 SGHNT, CDR2 YYREEE (reference sequence). The full variable domain, its missing parts supplied by reference TRBV5-4 and TRBJ2-5, is ETGVTQSPTHLIKTRGQQVTLRCSSQSGHNTVSWYQQALGQGPQFIFQYYREEENGRGNFPPRFSGLQFPNYSSELNVNALELDDSALYLCASSLAAQETQYFGPGTRLLVL.

The chain combines TRBV13 with TRBJ1-2, with D possibly TRBD1 on 6 matching bases. The CDR3 has 13 residues. Germline V gene sequence: CDR1 PRHDT, CDR2 FYEKMQ (reference sequence). V gave up 7 bases and J gave up 8 bases, with 17 bases separating them. CDR3 loop: CASTPGGQTGYTF. In nucleotides, the CDR3 is TGTGCCAGCACCCCTGGAGGACAGACCGGCTACACCTTC.

The CDR3 reads CASSELRQGEVGGYTF. The CDR3 DNA is TGTGCCAGCAGTGAATTGAGACAGGGGGAAGTGGGTGGCTACACCTTC. This chain joins TRBV2 and TRBJ1-2, with 9 bases identical to TRBD1. V shed 2 bases and J 7 bases; nucleotides not matched to a gene: 11. The germline gives CDR1 SNHLY, CDR2 FYNNEI. The CDR3 totals 16 residues.

The V call is TRBV6-5, the J call TRBJ1-1; a weak D match, TRBD1 (6 bases). V was shortened by 7 bases and J by 1 base, with 13 bases between the two germline ends. This CDR3 has 14 amino acids. The V gene's germline CDR1 is MNHEY and CDR2 SVGAGI. CDR3 nucleotide sequence: TGTGCCAGCACCGAAAGGGGGGGGAACACTGAAGCTTTCTTT. Its translation: CASTERGGNTEAFF.

DNA of the CDR3: TGTGCCAGCAGTGAGAGCAGGGGCCTCTCCTACGAGCAGTACTTC. It is translated as CASSESRGLSYEQYF. The chain carries TRBV2 and TRBJ2-7; the D gene is possibly TRBD1 (6 bases). V was shortened by 3 bases and J by 0 bases, with 12 bases between the two germline ends. This CDR3 spans 15 amino acids. In germline, CDR1 is SNHLY, CDR2 FYNNEI.